This T cell receptor beta chain was profiled in a study of T cells in Graves' hyperthyroidism and ophthalmopathy. General study results and limits: Ophthalmopathy prediction by the model preceded onset by a median about 6.8 months. Blood also contained most expanded thyroid clonotypes above 0.001.

V was clipped by 6 bases and J by 5 bases, with 14 bases between them. Germline assignment: CDR1 MNHNS and CDR2 SASEGT. CDR3 length: 14 amino acids. RNA transcripts were the template for amplifying TCR beta CDR3 regions. Initially, a first-round RT-PCR of the TCR CDR3 employed the HTBI primer set. In TCRdb, the multiplex PCR reads were re-called with MiXCR into one record per CDR3 protein. Of about 740,000 distinct CDR3 sequences in the sample, around 15% were seen once. Many counts were recorded for this clonotype. Antigen: not known. Lactation, pregnancy, other autoimmune disease or uncontrolled infection led to exclusion of patients.

The J gene is TRBJ1-5, the V gene TRBV6-1, with D possibly being TRBD1 (6 bases). This TCR was recovered from a woman under 30 with Graves' hyperthyroidism. Sequencing input: blood. The CDR3 is CASSHGDIYQPQHF. DNA for the CDR3: TGTGCCAGCAGCCATGGGGACATTTATCAGCCCCAGCATTTT.